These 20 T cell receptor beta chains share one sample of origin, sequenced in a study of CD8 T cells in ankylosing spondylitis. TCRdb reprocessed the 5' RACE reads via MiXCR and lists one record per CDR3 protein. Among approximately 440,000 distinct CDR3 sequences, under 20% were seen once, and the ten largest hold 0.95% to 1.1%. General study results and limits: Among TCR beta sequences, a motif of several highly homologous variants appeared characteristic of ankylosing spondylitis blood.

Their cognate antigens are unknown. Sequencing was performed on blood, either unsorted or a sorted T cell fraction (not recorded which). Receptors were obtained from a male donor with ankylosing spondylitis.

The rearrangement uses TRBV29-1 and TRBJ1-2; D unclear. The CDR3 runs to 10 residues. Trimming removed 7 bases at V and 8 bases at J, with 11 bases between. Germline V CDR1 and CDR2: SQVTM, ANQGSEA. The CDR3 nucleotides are TGCAGCGCCAACCATGGGGGCTACACCTTC. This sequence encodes CSANHGGYTF.

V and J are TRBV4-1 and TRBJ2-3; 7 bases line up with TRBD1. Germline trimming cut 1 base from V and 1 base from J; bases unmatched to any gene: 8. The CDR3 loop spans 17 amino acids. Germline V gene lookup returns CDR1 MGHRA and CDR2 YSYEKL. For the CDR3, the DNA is TGCGCCAGCAGCCAAGTACAGAAGGGGACAGGCACAGATACGCAGTATTTT. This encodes CASSQVQKGTGTDTQYF.

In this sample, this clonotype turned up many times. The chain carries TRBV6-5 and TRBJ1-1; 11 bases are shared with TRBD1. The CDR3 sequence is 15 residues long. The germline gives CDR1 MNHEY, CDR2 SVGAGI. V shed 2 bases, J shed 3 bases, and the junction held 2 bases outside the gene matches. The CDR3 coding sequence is TGTGCCAGCAGTTACGGGGACAGGGGGGACACTGAAGCTTTCTTT. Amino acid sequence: CASSYGDRGDTEAFF.

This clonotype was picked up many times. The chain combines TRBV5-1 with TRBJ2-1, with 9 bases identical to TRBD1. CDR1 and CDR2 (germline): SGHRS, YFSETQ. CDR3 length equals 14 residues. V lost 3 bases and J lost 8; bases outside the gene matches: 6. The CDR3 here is CASSYRQGEDEQFF. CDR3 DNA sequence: TGCGCCAGCAGCTACCGACAGGGGGAGGATGAGCAGTTCTTC.

The CDR3 is CASSTGRQGRELFF. DNA of the CDR3: TGTGCCAGCAGCACCGGCCGACAGGGCAGGGAGCTGTTTTTT. V and J are TRBV7-9 and TRBJ2-2, with 7 bases identical to TRBD1. Unmatched junction bases numbered 9, after V lost 5 bases and J lost 9 bases. The CDR3 sequence is 14 residues long. Germline V gene sequence: CDR1 SEHNR, CDR2 FQNEAQ (reference sequence).

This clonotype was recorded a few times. In DNA, the CDR3 is TGCAGCGTTGGCAAGACAGGGGCGAACACTGAAGCTTTCTTT. It specifies CSVGKTGANTEAFF. This chain links TRBV29-1 with TRBJ1-1; 8 bases align to TRBD1. The CDR3 extends over 14 amino acids. Germline V gene data show CDR1 as SQVTM and CDR2 as ANQGSEA. Trimming cost V 4 bases and J 1 base; bases outside gene matches: 5.

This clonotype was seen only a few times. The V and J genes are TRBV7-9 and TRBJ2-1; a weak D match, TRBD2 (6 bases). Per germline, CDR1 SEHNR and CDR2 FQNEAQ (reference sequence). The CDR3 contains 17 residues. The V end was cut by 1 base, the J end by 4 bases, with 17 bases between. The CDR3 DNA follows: TGTGCCAGCAGCTTAGTTAGGGCGGCGGGGACGTACAATGAGCAGTTCTTC. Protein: CASSLVRAAGTYNEQFF.

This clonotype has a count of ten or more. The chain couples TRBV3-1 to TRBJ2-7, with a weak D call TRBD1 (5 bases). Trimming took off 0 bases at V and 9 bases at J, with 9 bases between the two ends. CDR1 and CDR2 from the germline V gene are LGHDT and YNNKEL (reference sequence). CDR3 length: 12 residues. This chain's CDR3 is CASSQEGVRQYF. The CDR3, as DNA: TGTGCCAGCAGCCAAGAAGGGGTACGGCAGTACTTC.

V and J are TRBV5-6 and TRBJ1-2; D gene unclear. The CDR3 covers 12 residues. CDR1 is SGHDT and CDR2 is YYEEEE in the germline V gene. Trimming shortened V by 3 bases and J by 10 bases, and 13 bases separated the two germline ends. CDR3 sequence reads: CASSWDIGDYTF. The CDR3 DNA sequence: TGTGCCAGCAGCTGGGATATTGGGGACTACACCTTC.

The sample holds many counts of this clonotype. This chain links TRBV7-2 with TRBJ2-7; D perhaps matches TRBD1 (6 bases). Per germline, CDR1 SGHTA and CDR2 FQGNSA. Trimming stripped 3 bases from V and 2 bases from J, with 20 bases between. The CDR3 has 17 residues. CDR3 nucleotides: TGTGCCAGCAGCTTGGGATTAAGGACAGTCTTGGCCTACGAGCAGTACTTC. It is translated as CASSLGLRTVLAYEQYF.

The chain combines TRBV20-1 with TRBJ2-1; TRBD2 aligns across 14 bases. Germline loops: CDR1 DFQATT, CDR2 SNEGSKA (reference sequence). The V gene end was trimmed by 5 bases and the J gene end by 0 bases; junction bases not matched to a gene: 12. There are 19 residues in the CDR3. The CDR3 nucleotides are TGCAGTGCTCATTCTCAGGGGACTAGCGGGAGTAGCTCCTACAATGAGCAGTTCTTC. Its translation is CSAHSQGTSGSSSYNEQFF.

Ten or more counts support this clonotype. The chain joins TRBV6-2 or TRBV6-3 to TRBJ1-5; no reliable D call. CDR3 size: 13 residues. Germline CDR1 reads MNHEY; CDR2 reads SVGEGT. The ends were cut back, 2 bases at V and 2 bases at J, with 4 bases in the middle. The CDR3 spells CASSYRGNQPQHF. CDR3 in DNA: TGTGCCAGCAGTTACAGGGGCAATCAGCCCCAGCATTTT.

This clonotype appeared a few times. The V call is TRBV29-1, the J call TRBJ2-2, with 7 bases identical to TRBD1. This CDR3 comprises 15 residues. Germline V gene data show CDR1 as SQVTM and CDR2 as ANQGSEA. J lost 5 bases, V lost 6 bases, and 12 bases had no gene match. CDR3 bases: TGCAGCGTCCGAGGATCCAGGGGGAGAACCGGGGAGCTGTTTTTT. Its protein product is CSVRGSRGRTGELFF.

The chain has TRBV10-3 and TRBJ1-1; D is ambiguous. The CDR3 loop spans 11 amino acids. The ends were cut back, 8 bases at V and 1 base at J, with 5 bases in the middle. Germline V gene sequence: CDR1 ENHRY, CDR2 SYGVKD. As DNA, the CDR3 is TGTGCCATCGCCCGGAACACTGAAGCTTTCTTT. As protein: CAIARNTEAFF.

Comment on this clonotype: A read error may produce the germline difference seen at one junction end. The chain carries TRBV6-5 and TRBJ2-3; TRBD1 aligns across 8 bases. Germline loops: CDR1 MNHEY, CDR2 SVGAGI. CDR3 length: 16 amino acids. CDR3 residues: CASNYSGQGSTDTQYF. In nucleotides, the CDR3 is TGTGCCAGCAATTACTCCGGACAGGGAAGCACAGATACGCAGTATTTT.

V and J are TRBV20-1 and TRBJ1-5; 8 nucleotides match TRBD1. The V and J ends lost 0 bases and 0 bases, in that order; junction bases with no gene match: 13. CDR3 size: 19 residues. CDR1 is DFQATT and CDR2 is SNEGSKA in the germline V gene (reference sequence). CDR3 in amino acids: CSARDSRTGFLYSNQPQHF. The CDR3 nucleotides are TGCAGTGCTAGAGATAGTCGGACAGGGTTCTTATATAGCAATCAGCCCCAGCATTTT.

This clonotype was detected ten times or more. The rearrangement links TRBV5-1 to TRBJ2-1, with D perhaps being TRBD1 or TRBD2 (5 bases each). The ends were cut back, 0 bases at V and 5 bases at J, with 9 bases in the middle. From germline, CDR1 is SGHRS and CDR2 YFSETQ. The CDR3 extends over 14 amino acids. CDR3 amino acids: CASSLAGDHNEQFF. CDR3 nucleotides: TGCGCCAGCAGCTTGGCCGGGGACCACAATGAGCAGTTCTTC. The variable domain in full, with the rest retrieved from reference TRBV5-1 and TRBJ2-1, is KAGVTQTPRYLIKTRGQQVTLSCSPISGHRSVSWYQQTPGQGLQFLFEYFSETQRNKGNFPGRFSGRQFSNSRSEMNVSTLELGDSALYLCASSLAGDHNEQFFGPGTRLTVL.

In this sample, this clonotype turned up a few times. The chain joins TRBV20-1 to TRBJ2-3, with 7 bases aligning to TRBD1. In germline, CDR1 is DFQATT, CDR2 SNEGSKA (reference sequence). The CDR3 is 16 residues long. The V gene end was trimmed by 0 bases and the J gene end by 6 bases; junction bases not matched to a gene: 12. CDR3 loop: CSARDPTGATGDTQYF. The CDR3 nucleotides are TGCAGTGCTAGAGACCCCACAGGGGCCACCGGGGATACGCAGTATTTT.

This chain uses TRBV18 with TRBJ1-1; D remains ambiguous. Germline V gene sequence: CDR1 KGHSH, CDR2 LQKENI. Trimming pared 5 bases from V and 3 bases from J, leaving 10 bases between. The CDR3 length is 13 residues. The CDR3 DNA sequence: TGTGCCAGCTCATCCTCTATTGACACTGAAGCTTTCTTT. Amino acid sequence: CASSSSIDTEAFF. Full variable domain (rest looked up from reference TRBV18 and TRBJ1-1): NAGVMQNPRHLVRRRGQEARLRCSPMKGHSHVYWYRQLPEEGLKFMVYLQKENIIDESGMPKERFSAEFPKEGPSILRIQQVVRGDSAAYFCASSSSIDTEAFFGQGTRLTVV.

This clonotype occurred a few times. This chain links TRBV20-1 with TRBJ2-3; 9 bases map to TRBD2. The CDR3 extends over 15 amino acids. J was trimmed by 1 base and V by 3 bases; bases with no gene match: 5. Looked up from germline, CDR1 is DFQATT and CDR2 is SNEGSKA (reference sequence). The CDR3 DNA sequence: TGCAGTGCTAGTCCCCTAGCGGGGCGCACAGATACGCAGTATTTT. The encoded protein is CSASPLAGRTDTQYF.